These T cell receptor beta chains were read from a single sample in a study of spatial heterogeneity in lung cancer. TCRdb used MiXCR to reprocess the 5' RACE reads, holding one entry per CDR3 protein. Found here are 72,000 or so distinct CDR3 sequences, around 8.9% of them singletons; the top ten hold less than 2%. The sample consisted of PBMCs, taken at follow-up. All receptors derive from a female donor with early-stage non-small cell lung cancer. Both conserved end residues are part of each CDR3. The order of the fields is V gene, J gene, D gene, clone size, CDR3 protein, CDR3 DNA. The D gene is left open where the match is weak. Part of the rows lack a size; the others show once, few, many or a class for expanded clones.

V gene: TRBV7-8
J gene: TRBJ2-7
D gene: TRBD1
clone size: many
CDR3 protein: CASSSGTGYEQYF
CDR3 DNA: TGTGCCAGCAGCTCCGGGACAGGGTACGAGCAGTACTTC

V gene: TRBV7-9
J gene: TRBJ1-2
D gene: -
clone size: many
CDR3 protein: CASSPRQNYGYTF
CDR3 DNA: TGTGCCAGCAGTCCTCGTCAGAACTATGGCTACACCTTC

V gene: TRBV2
J gene: TRBJ1-5
D gene: -
clone size: few
CDR3 protein: CASSGWGGNSNQPQHF
CDR3 DNA: TGTGCCAGCAGTGGATGGGGAGGAAATAGCAATCAGCCCCAGCATTTT

V gene: TRBV7-9
J gene: TRBJ1-2
D gene: -
clone size: -
CDR3 protein: CASSSYTDGYTF
CDR3 DNA: TGTGCCAGCAGCTCGTACACGGATGGCTACACCTTC

V gene: TRBV3-1
J gene: TRBJ1-4
D gene: -
clone size: many
CDR3 protein: CASSLLRSNEKLFF
CDR3 DNA: TGTGCCAGCAGCCTTCTTAGGTCGAATGAAAAACTGTTTTTT

V gene: TRBV29-1
J gene: TRBJ1-1
D gene: -
clone size: many
CDR3 protein: CSGTGLNTEAFF
CDR3 DNA: TGCAGCGGTACAGGGTTGAACACTGAAGCTTTCTTT

V gene: TRBV20-1
J gene: TRBJ1-6
D gene: -
clone size: many
CDR3 protein: CSARGASLYNSPLHF
CDR3 DNA: TGCAGTGCTAGAGGGGCCAGTCTCTATAATTCACCCCTCCACTTT

V gene: TRBV2
J gene: TRBJ2-7
D gene: -
clone size: many
CDR3 protein: CASSELNGSSYEQYF
CDR3 DNA: TGTGCCAGCAGTGAGCTTAATGGGAGCTCCTACGAGCAGTACTTC

V gene: TRBV29-1
J gene: TRBJ2-5
D gene: -
clone size: -
CDR3 protein: CSVEALQTQYF
CDR3 DNA: TGCAGCGTTGAGGCGCTACAGACCCAGTACTTC

V gene: TRBV7-9
J gene: TRBJ2-7
D gene: -
clone size: many
CDR3 protein: CASSPPATRWKEQYF
CDR3 DNA: TGTGCCAGCAGTCCACCCGCTACAAGGTGGAAGGAGCAGTACTTC

V gene: TRBV7-8
J gene: TRBJ2-2
D gene: -
clone size: -
CDR3 protein: CASSLIGGTNTGELFF
CDR3 DNA: TGTGCCAGCAGCTTAATCGGGGGTACAAACACCGGGGAGCTGTTTTTT

V gene: TRBV28
J gene: TRBJ2-3
D gene: -
clone size: few
CDR3 protein: CASSLPRRQATDTQYF
CDR3 DNA: TGTGCCAGCAGCCTGCCGAGGAGACAGGCGACAGATACGCAGTATTTT

V gene: TRBV19
J gene: TRBJ2-6
D gene: -
clone size: few
CDR3 protein: CASNPGANVLTF
CDR3 DNA: TGTGCCAGTAACCCTGGGGCCAACGTCCTGACTTTC

V gene: TRBV12-3/TRBV12-4
J gene: TRBJ1-4
D gene: -
clone size: many
CDR3 protein: CASSPRGGIKLFF
CDR3 DNA: TGTGCCAGCAGTCCCCGGGGAGGGATTAAACTGTTTTTT

V gene: TRBV29-1
J gene: TRBJ1-2
D gene: -
clone size: few
CDR3 protein: CSVELNSPYGYTF
CDR3 DNA: TGCAGCGTTGAACTTAATAGCCCCTATGGCTACACCTTC

V gene: TRBV28
J gene: TRBJ1-4
D gene: -
clone size: many
CDR3 protein: CASSLTETLNEKLFF
CDR3 DNA: TGTGCCAGCAGTTTGACCGAGACCTTAAATGAAAAACTGTTTTTT

V gene: TRBV28
J gene: TRBJ2-7
D gene: TRBD2
clone size: many
CDR3 protein: CASSSSAGGPYEQYF
CDR3 DNA: TGTGCCAGCAGTTCCTCAGCGGGAGGGCCCTACGAGCAGTACTTC

V gene: TRBV10-3
J gene: TRBJ2-1
D gene: TRBD1
clone size: many
CDR3 protein: CAISGPTGGSYNEQFF
CDR3 DNA: TGTGCCATCAGTGGACCGACAGGGGGCTCCTACAATGAGCAGTTCTTC

V gene: TRBV5-1
J gene: TRBJ2-7
D gene: -
clone size: many
CDR3 protein: CASSPPWATSDEQYF
CDR3 DNA: TGCGCCAGCAGCCCGCCGTGGGCTACCTCCGACGAGCAGTACTTC

V gene: TRBV7-2
J gene: TRBJ1-2
D gene: -
clone size: many
CDR3 protein: CASTLALRRGYTF
CDR3 DNA: TGTGCCAGCACCCTCGCCCTTCGGAGAGGCTACACCTTC

V gene: TRBV11-1
J gene: TRBJ2-5
D gene: TRBD1
clone size: many
CDR3 protein: CASSPPGEGAWETQYF
CDR3 DNA: TGTGCCAGCAGCCCCCCTGGAGAGGGGGCATGGGAGACCCAGTACTTC

V gene: TRBV18
J gene: TRBJ1-2
D gene: TRBD1
clone size: many
CDR3 protein: CASSPQQGDYGYTF
CDR3 DNA: TGTGCCAGCTCACCACAACAGGGGGACTATGGCTACACCTTC

V gene: TRBV7-7
J gene: TRBJ2-5
D gene: -
clone size: few
CDR3 protein: CASSLGGGNQETQYF
CDR3 DNA: TGTGCTAGCAGCTTGGGAGGAGGCAACCAAGAGACCCAGTACTTC

V gene: TRBV19
J gene: TRBJ2-4
D gene: TRBD1
clone size: many
CDR3 protein: CASSYDRVAKNIQYF
CDR3 DNA: TGTGCCAGTAGTTACGACAGGGTGGCCAAAAACATTCAGTACTTC

V gene: TRBV7-9
J gene: TRBJ2-7
D gene: TRBD2
clone size: many
CDR3 protein: CASRGTSSYEQYF
CDR3 DNA: TGTGCCAGCCGCGGGACTAGCTCCTACGAGCAGTACTTC

V gene: TRBV12-3/TRBV12-4
J gene: TRBJ2-7
D gene: -
clone size: -
CDR3 protein: CASSLGRDEQYF
CDR3 DNA: TGTGCCAGCAGCTTGGGTAGGGACGAGCAGTACTTC

V gene: TRBV5-1
J gene: TRBJ2-7
D gene: -
clone size: few
CDR3 protein: CASSLALSGSYEQYF
CDR3 DNA: TGCGCCAGCAGCTTGGCCCTAAGCGGGTCCTACGAGCAGTACTTC

V gene: TRBV7-9
J gene: TRBJ2-7
D gene: -
clone size: many
CDR3 protein: CASSLVFGSISYEQYF
CDR3 DNA: TGTGCCAGCAGCTTGGTATTCGGGTCCATCAGCTACGAGCAGTACTTC

V gene: TRBV11-2
J gene: TRBJ2-1
D gene: TRBD2
clone size: many
CDR3 protein: CASSRTSGGNNEQFF
CDR3 DNA: TGTGCCAGCAGCCGGACTAGCGGGGGGAACAATGAGCAGTTCTTC

V gene: TRBV6-5
J gene: TRBJ2-5
D gene: -
clone size: many
CDR3 protein: CASSPTGHPQETQYF
CDR3 DNA: TGTGCCAGCAGTCCTACGGGACACCCCCAAGAGACCCAGTACTTC

V gene: TRBV9
J gene: TRBJ2-1
D gene: -
clone size: -
CDR3 protein: CASSPTGHRGNEQFF
CDR3 DNA: TGTGCCAGCAGCCCTACGGGGCATAGGGGCAATGAGCAGTTCTTC

V gene: TRBV20-1
J gene: TRBJ2-1
D gene: -
clone size: -
CDR3 protein: CSAREATSTEKNEQFF
CDR3 DNA: TGCAGTGCTAGAGAAGCAACTAGCACCGAGAAAAATGAGCAGTTCTTC

V gene: TRBV28
J gene: TRBJ2-4
D gene: -
clone size: many
CDR3 protein: CASSLRSWDLRHIQYF
CDR3 DNA: TGTGCCAGCAGTTTACGGTCGTGGGACCTACGGCACATTCAGTACTTC

V gene: TRBV6-5
J gene: TRBJ2-5
D gene: TRBD2
clone size: few
CDR3 protein: CASSYAGAGGPGTQYF
CDR3 DNA: TGTGCCAGCAGTTACGCAGGAGCGGGAGGGCCAGGGACCCAGTACTTC

V gene: TRBV10-3
J gene: TRBJ2-2
D gene: -
clone size: many
CDR3 protein: CAISGTLHGELFF
CDR3 DNA: TGTGCCATATCCGGCACCTTACACGGGGAGCTGTTTTTT

V gene: TRBV7-9
J gene: TRBJ2-1
D gene: -
clone size: -
CDR3 protein: CASSGAYEQFF
CDR3 DNA: TGTGCCAGCAGCGGGGCCTATGAGCAGTTCTTC

V gene: TRBV12-3/TRBV12-4
J gene: TRBJ1-2
D gene: -
clone size: many
CDR3 protein: CASKARSYGYTF
CDR3 DNA: TGTGCCAGCAAAGCCCGGAGCTATGGCTACACCTTC

V gene: TRBV7-3
J gene: TRBJ2-2
D gene: TRBD1
clone size: -
CDR3 protein: CASSSQGAGELFF
CDR3 DNA: TGTGCCAGCAGCTCTCAGGGGGCCGGGGAGCTGTTTTTT

V gene: TRBV20-1
J gene: TRBJ1-1
D gene: -
clone size: many
CDR3 protein: CSTTPATEAFF
CDR3 DNA: TGCAGTACGACACCCGCCACTGAAGCTTTCTTT

V gene: TRBV27
J gene: TRBJ1-5
D gene: -
clone size: few
CDR3 protein: CASRNGGQPQHF
CDR3 DNA: TGTGCCAGCAGAAATGGGGGACAGCCCCAGCATTTT

V gene: TRBV14
J gene: TRBJ2-1
D gene: -
clone size: -
CDR3 protein: CASSQWAYNEQFF
CDR3 DNA: TGTGCCAGCAGCCAATGGGCGTACAATGAGCAGTTCTTC

V gene: TRBV6-2/TRBV6-3
J gene: TRBJ2-2
D gene: -
clone size: many
CDR3 protein: CASSYWGGSDTGELFF
CDR3 DNA: TGTGCCAGCAGTTACTGGGGGGGCAGCGACACCGGGGAGCTGTTTTTT

V gene: TRBV7-2
J gene: TRBJ1-1
D gene: TRBD1
clone size: few
CDR3 protein: CASNRQGMNTEAFF
CDR3 DNA: TGTGCCAGCAACAGACAGGGGATGAACACTGAAGCTTTCTTT

V gene: TRBV7-2
J gene: TRBJ2-7
D gene: -
clone size: -
CDR3 protein: CASSLATVEQYF
CDR3 DNA: TGTGCCAGCAGCTTAGCAACAGTCGAGCAGTACTTC

V gene: TRBV2
J gene: TRBJ2-3
D gene: -
clone size: -
CDR3 protein: CASRTALTDTQYF
CDR3 DNA: TGTGCCAGCCGAACGGCACTCACAGATACGCAGTATTTT

V gene: TRBV5-1
J gene: TRBJ2-1
D gene: TRBD1
clone size: few
CDR3 protein: CASSLGGQGATNEQFF
CDR3 DNA: TGCGCCAGCAGCTTGGGGGGACAGGGTGCTACAAATGAGCAGTTCTTC